This T cell receptor (beta chain) was observed in a study of blood T cell repertoires in COVID-19 (dated by TCRdb to 2020 to 2022). In the study overall: Collaborator samples came from the United States, Italy and Spain and covered acute and convalescent phases of COVID-19. Samples came from the ongoing ImmuneRACE study (first 160 participants) plus 1,254 subjects from 6 global collaborators. The material from the prospective study consisted of cDNA or gDNA derived from T cells, B-cell-depleted T cells, or PBMCs. Deeply sampled blood TCRbeta repertoires from subjects exposed to, actively infected with, or recovered from COVID-19 were included in the dataset. Nearly every sample came with metadata listing a de-identified subject ID, COVID-19 status, age in years and sex. HLA class I and class II types, where available, came from metadata supplied by the sample provider rather than from assay-based typing. A freely available public database, intended as a resource for researchers studying the immune response to SARS-CoV-2, is where the repertoires were released. Findings and caveats that apply to the study as a whole: The amount of clinical and demographic metadata varied by source and participant and was provided uncurated.

TCRbeta CDR3 regions were amplified from genomic DNA by means of the immunoSEQ Assay, a bias-controlled multiplex PCR. As for the original processing: Nucleated cell counts per sample were estimated from amplification of reference gene primers within the assay. To quantify the absolute abundance of each unique TCRbeta CDR3 rearrangement, sequence reads were collapsed and filtered. For each sample, productive Simpson clonality was calculated as the square root of Simpson's diversity index over productive rearrangements. Not all clones reach the TCRdb copy of this immuneACCESS table, which keeps in-frame sequences only. Checked studies attribute under half of the gap to unresolved V genes and leave the rest unexplained. Clonal size and the V and J genes are those of that table, whereas D and trimming came from the DNA. Across this sample there are over 250,000 clones, with 65% to 90% seen only once. About an eighth of the sample lies in the top ten.

Collaborating institutions collected whole blood in K2EDTA tubes following their own protocols. For TCRbeta analysis, collaborators shipped samples as frozen whole blood, isolated PBMCs, or DNA extracted from either of those sample types. In regard to this clone: Its antigen remains undetermined. One base away there is no much larger clone; base qualities are not given.

The specimen sequenced was peripheral blood. This TCR was sampled from a human donor in a cohort sampled during active COVID-19.

The nucleotides are TGTGCCACCAGCCCTACAGGGATGGAAGATACGCAGTATTTT. Its translation reads: CATSPTGMEDTQYF. The sequence joins TRBV24-1 to TRBJ2-3; matching of 6 bases hints at TRBD1 as the D gene. Reading from cysteine to phenylalanine, the CDR3 counts 14 amino acids. The kept DNA is CDR3 alone, 42 bases in frame from the first base. Via the germline V gene, CDR1 is KGHDR and CDR2 SFDVKD. V gives up 7 bases and J gives up 5 bases, and the segment between their germline ends measures 15 bases.